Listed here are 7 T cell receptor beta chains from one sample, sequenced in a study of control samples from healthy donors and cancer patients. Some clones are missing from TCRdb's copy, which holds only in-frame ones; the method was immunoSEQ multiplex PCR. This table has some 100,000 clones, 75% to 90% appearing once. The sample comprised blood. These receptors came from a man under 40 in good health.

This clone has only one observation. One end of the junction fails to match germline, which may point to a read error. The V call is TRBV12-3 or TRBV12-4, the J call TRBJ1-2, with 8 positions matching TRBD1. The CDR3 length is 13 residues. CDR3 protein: CASRDDRDRKGDF. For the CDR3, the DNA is TGTGCCAGCAGAGACGACCGGGACAGGAAAGGAGACTTC.

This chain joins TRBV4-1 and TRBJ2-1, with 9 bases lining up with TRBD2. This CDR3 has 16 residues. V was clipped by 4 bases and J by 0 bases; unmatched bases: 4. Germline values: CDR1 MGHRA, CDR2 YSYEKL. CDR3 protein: CASSPLTSGSYNEQFF. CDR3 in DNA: TGCGCCAGCAGCCCCCTGACTAGCGGCTCCTACAATGAGCAGTTCTTC.

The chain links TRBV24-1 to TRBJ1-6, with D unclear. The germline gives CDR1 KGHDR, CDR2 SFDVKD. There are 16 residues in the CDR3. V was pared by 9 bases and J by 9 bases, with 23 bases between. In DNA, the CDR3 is TGTGCCACCCGAGAGGGCCCGGGTGCGCGGGGTTCACCCCTCCACTTT. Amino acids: CATREGPGARGSPLHF.

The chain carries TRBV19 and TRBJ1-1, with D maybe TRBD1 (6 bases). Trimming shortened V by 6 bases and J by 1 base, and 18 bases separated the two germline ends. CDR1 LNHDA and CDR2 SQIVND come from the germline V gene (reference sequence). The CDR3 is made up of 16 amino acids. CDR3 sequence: CASSTGMVGRNTEAFF. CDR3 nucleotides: TGTGCCAGTAGCACAGGGATGGTTGGGCGGAACACTGAAGCTTTCTTT.

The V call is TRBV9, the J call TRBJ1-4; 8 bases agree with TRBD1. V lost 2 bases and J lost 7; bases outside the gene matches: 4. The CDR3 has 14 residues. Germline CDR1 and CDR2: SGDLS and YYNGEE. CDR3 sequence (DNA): TGTGCCAGCAGCGTTGCAGGGGGCTCTGAAAAACTGTTTTTT. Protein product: CASSVAGGSEKLFF.

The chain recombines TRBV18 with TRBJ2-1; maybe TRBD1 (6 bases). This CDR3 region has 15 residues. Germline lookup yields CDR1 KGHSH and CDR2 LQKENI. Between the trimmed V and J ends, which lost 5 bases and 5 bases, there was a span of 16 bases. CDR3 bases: TGTGCCAGCTCATCCCCTTACAGGGCCCACAATGAGCAGTTCTTC. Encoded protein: CASSSPYRAHNEQFF.

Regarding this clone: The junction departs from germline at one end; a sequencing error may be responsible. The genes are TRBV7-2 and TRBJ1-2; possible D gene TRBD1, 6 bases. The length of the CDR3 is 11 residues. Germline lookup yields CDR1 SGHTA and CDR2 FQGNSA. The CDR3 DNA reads TGTGCCAGCAGCGCATCACCGGGACACGCCTTC. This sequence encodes CASSASPGHAF.